This T cell receptor beta chain was sequenced in a study of PD-L1 blockade in urothelial cancer. Germline lookup yields CDR1 LGHNT and CDR2 FRNRAP. With 5 bases clipped from V and 12 bases from J, the junction kept 16 bases outside the gene matches. This CDR3 has 16 residues. Method: immunoSEQ multiplex PCR; TCRdb's copy keeps in-frame clones and lacks some. The table has 25,000 to 30,000 clones, around 80% seen once; the top ten hold about 2%. This receptor was identified in a man in his forties or fifties with urothelial cancer. The chain recombines TRBV12-5 with TRBJ2-1, with 10 bases matching TRBD2. The source was PBMCs, collected around atezolizumab (anti-PD-L1) treatment. In DNA, the CDR3 is TGTGCTAGTGGTCCGGGGTTGGGAGCGGGGGGGCGGGGGCAGTTCTTC. The encoded protein is CASGPGLGAGGRGQFF.